This T cell receptor (beta chain) comes out of a study of Ad26.COV2.S vaccination and SARS-CoV-2 variants. Study-wide background: Participants got Ad26.COV2.S intramuscularly, once or twice 56 days apart.

Treatment: over 15 received Ad26.COV2.S at low or high dose, single or two shots; 5 received placebo; per-sample allocation not given. The study sampled participants on day 63 after the first vaccine or placebo injection. Study-level results: Marked by substantial breadth, spike-specific CD8+ and CD4+ T cell responses were reportedly seen after vaccination. Comparability of non-spike TCR breadth was observed across vaccine and placebo recipients. Possible underestimation of total T cell responses by the TCR breadth and depth analyses was noted.

This clone appeared a single time. Its antigen is not identified. CDR1 SGHVS and CDR2 FNYEAQ come from the germline V gene. V was pared by 4 bases and J by 2 bases, with 15 bases between. The CDR3 loop spans 15 amino acids. The assay was immunoSEQ multiplex PCR, and TCRdb's table has in-frame clones only and misses some. The sample lists 250,000 or so clones, around 85% occurring once. The sample here was peripheral blood, taken in a trial of Ad26.COV2.S vaccine versus placebo. The receptor's source is a person aged 18-60 years who received the Ad26.COV2.S COVID-19 vaccine or a placebo. This rearrangement joins TRBV7-6 to TRBJ2-7; a weak D match, TRBD1 (5 bases). The CDR3 protein is CASSYRQSTAYEQYF. The CDR3 DNA follows: TGTGCCAGCAGCTATAGACAGTCCACCGCCTACGAGCAGTACTTC.